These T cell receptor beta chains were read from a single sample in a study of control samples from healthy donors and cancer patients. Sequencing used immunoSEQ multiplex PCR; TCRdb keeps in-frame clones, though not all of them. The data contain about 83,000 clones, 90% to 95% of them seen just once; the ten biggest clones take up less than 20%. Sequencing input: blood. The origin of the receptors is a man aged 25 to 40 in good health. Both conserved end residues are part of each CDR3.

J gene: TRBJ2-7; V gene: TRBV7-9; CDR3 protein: CASSLSTVSYEQYF
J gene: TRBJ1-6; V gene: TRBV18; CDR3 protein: CASSPVYISGQGYSPLHF
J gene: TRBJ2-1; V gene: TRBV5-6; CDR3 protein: CASSLGQSFENEQFF
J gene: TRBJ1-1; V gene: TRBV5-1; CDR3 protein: CASSLEGKGAEAFF
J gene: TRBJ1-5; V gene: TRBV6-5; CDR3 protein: CASSPDGNQPQHF
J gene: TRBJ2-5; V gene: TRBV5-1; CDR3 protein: CASTLTGRGQETQYF
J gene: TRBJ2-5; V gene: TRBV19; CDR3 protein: CASSIQGGQETQYF
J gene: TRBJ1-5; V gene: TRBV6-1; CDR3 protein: CASSELGTRNQPQHF
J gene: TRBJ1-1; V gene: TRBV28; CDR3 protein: CASSSTQGQDTEAFF
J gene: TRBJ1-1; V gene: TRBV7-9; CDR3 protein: CASSLRTENTEAFF
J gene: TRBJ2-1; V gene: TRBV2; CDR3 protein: CASSLIFNNEQFF
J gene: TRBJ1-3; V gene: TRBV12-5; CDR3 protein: CASGLPDGDRAISGNTIYF
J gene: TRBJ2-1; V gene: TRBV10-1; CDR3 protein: CASSGANRGGYYNEQFF
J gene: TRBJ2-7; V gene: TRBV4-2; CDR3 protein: CASSRWERDREQYF
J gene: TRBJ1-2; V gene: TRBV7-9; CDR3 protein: CASPPGYTF
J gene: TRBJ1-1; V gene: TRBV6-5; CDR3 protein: CASSREGMNTEAFF
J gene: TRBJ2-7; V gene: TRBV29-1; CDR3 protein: CSASLRAEVYEQYF
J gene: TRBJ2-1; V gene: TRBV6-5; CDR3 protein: CASSFRHGLFF
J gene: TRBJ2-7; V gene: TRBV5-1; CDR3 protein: CASSLGIGRPVHEQYF
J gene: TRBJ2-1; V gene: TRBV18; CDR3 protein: CASSPRDRGLNEQFF
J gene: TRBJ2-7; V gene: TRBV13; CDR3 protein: CASSSTGIEQYF
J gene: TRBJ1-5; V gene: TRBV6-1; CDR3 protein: CASSEVSGISNQPQHF
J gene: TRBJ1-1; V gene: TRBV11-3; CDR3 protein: CASSSPGQGFTEAFF
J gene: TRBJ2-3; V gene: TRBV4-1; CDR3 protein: CASSYPSEGGPSRTDTQYF
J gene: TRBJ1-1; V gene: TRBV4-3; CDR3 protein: CASSQQMGQLNTEAFF
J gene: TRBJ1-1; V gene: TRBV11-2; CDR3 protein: CASSVTLNTEAFF
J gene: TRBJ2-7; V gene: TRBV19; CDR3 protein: CASSTSRGALGEQYF
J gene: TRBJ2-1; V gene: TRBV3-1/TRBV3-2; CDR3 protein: CASSQDPAGSIYNEQFF
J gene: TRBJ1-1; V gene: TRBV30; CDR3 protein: CAWSVPFRNTEAFF
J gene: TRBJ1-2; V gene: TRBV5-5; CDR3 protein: CASSPQITGAGYGYTF
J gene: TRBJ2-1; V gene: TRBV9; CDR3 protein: CASSPRTKGEQFF